These T cell receptor beta chains were read from a single sample in a study of T cell responses to AZD1222 COVID-19 vaccine. Measured with immunoSEQ multiplex PCR; TCRdb has only the in-frame clones, and not every one. The data show tens of thousands of clones, over 75% seen once. The specimen comprised peripheral blood, sampled 28 days after the second dose of the MenACWY control vaccine. These receptors originate from an adult who received the MenACWY meningococcal vaccine as a control. Both conserved end residues are part of each CDR3. The order of the fields is V gene, D gene, clone size, J gene, CDR3 protein, CDR3 DNA. The D gene is left open where the match is weak. The size of a clone is reported for some rows only, either as once, few or many, or as a class for expanded clones.

TRBV30	TRBD1	-	TRBJ1-3	CAWSANRGRGHTIYF	TGTGCCTGGAGTGCTAACAGGGGGCGCGGCCACACCATATATTTT
TRBV28	-	-	TRBJ2-7	CASSLGQGRSYEQYF	TGTGCCAGCAGTTTGGGGCAGGGCAGGTCCTACGAGCAGTACTTC
TRBV2	-	once	TRBJ2-2	CASSLPTGPGNTGELFF	TGTGCCAGCAGCCTACCGACGGGACCGGGGAACACCGGGGAGCTGTTTTTT
TRBV5-6	TRBD2	-	TRBJ2-1	CASSLGSLRTSGGSEQFF	TGTGCCAGCAGCTTGGGGAGCCTTAGGACTAGCGGGGGAAGCGAGCAGTTCTTC
TRBV5-1	-	-	TRBJ2-4	CASRWGVKNIQYF	TGCGCCAGCCGGTGGGGGGTCAAAAACATTCAGTACTTC
TRBV30	-	-	TRBJ1-4	CAWCRSNEKLFF	TGTGCCTGGTGCAGAAGTAATGAAAAACTGTTTTTT
TRBV2	TRBD1	once	TRBJ2-1	CASERQGLNEQFF	TGTGCCAGCGAAAGACAGGGGCTGAATGAGCAGTTCTTC
TRBV12-3/TRBV12-4	-	-	TRBJ1-1	CASSLVAGATAFF	TGTGCCAGCAGTTTAGTGGCAGGGGCTACGGCTTTCTTT
TRBV6-4	-	once	TRBJ2-6	CASSDSGSGANVLTF	TGTGCCAGCAGTGACTCCGGGTCTGGGGCCAACGTCCTGACTTTC
TRBV18	-	-	TRBJ1-1	CASSPPTFEAFF	TGTGCCAGCTCACCACCCACATTTGAAGCTTTCTTT
TRBV10-3	-	-	TRBJ1-6	CAISEVGDSPLHF	TGTGCCATCAGTGAAGTGGGGGATTCACCCCTCCACTTT
TRBV14	-	-	TRBJ2-3	CASSPGSTWYYTDTQYF	TGTGCCAGCAGCCCGGGCTCCACCTGGTACTACACAGATACGCAGTATTTT
TRBV7-9	-	-	TRBJ1-1	CASSLTFF	TGTGCCAGCAGCTTAACTTTCTTT
TRBV5-1	-	-	TRBJ1-1	CASSLAIDANTEAFF	TGCGCCAGCAGCTTGGCTATTGACGCGAACACTGAAGCTTTCTTT
TRBV6-6	TRBD2	-	TRBJ2-2	CASSPSLGTSGTSAGELFF	TGTGCCAGCAGTCCGTCCCTCGGGACTAGCGGGACGAGCGCCGGGGAGCTGTTTTTT
TRBV7-2	-	-	TRBJ1-4	CASSLVRGRDEKLFF	TGTGCCAGCAGCTTAGTTCGGGGGCGAGATGAAAAACTGTTTTTT
TRBV28	-	few	TRBJ1-1	CASSTRGAGEGTEAFF	TGTGCCAGCAGTACCCGCGGGGCAGGGGAGGGCACTGAAGCTTTCTTT
TRBV25-1	TRBD1	-	TRBJ1-6	CASSAPRDRSSYNSPLHF	TGTGCCAGCAGTGCACCCAGGGACAGGAGCTCCTATAATTCACCCCTCCACTTT
TRBV9	TRBD2	-	TRBJ2-2	CASSVGLAGGTGMKTGELFF	TGTGCCAGCAGCGTAGGACTAGCGGGAGGTACAGGAATGAAAACCGGGGAGCTGTTTTTT
TRBV11-2	TRBD2	-	TRBJ2-1	CASSLEAGVMYNEQFF	TGTGCCAGCAGCTTAGAGGCGGGGGTTATGTACAATGAGCAGTTCTTC
TRBV6-5	-	-	TRBJ1-3	CASSSRFLRGNTIYF	TGTGCCAGCAGTTCACGATTTCTCCGAGGAAACACCATATATTTT
TRBV30	-	-	TRBJ1-2	CACKLTARANYGYTF	TGTGCCTGCAAATTAACAGCTAGAGCTAACTATGGCTACACCTTC
TRBV7-8	-	once	TRBJ1-5	CANAGLFRNNQPQHF	TGTGCCAATGCCGGTTTGTTTCGCAACAATCAGCCCCAGCATTTT
TRBV28	-	-	TRBJ1-2	CASSHGVMGEYGYTF	TGTGCCAGCAGTCACGGTGTCATGGGGGAGTATGGCTACACCTTC
TRBV30	-	-	TRBJ1-5	CAWSVTGAQPQHF	TGTGCCTGGAGTGTTACGGGTGCTCAGCCCCAGCATTTT
TRBV2	TRBD1	-	TRBJ1-6	CASGWRQGGNSPLHF	TGTGCCAGCGGGTGGAGACAGGGAGGCAATTCACCCCTCCACTTT
TRBV13	-	-	TRBJ1-6	CASSLRGSNSPLHF	TGTGCCAGCAGCTTAAGAGGTTCCAATTCACCCCTCCACTTT
TRBV19	-	once	TRBJ2-1	CASTPRDSYNEQFF	TGTGCCAGTACCCCTAGAGATTCCTACAATGAGCAGTTCTTC
TRBV11-2	-	-	TRBJ1-1	CASSLGEGKRGNTEAFF	TGTGCCAGCAGCTTAGGGGAGGGGAAGAGAGGCAACACTGAAGCTTTCTTT